This T cell receptor (beta chain) was documented in a study of identical twins. Study results and caveats: Reduced insertions were recorded for abundant cord blood beta clonotypes, with no such pattern in memory repertoires. Its conclusions, products of cross-sectional statistical analysis, did not come from following the same donors. Surplus twin overlap in beta out-of-frame sequences was less pronounced.

The germline V gene has CDR1 SGHTA and CDR2 FQGNSA. The CDR3 is 18 residues long. The junction had 8 bases not matched to a gene; V was cut back by 2 bases and J by 1 base. A note on this clonotype: Antigen specificity is unknown.

Template switching added a universal primer site; cDNA carried unique molecular identifiers. Using its own MiXCR run on the 5' RACE reads, TCRdb lists one record per CDR3 protein. The profile covers 1.5 million to 2 million distinct CDR3 sequences, with more than 30% appearing a single time and about 0.27% taken by the ten largest. This receptor was obtained from a newborn girl in good health. Source material: cord blood. V and J are TRBV7-2 and TRBJ2-3, with 11 bases identical to TRBD2. CDR3 bases: TGTGCCAGCAGCTTAATACTAGCGGGAGCCGTTGGCACAGATACGCAGTATTTT. This gives the protein CASSLILAGAVGTDTQYF.